A single sample gave rise to the 30 T cell receptor beta chains below, sequenced in a study of Ad26.COV2.S vaccination and SARS-CoV-2 variants. The method was immunoSEQ multiplex PCR; TCRdb's version includes in-frame clones alone and lacks a portion of them. The sample records 400,000 to 450,000 clones, about 93% being singletons. Treatment specified: about 20 received Ad26.COV2.S at low or high dose, single or two shots; 5 received placebo; per-sample allocation not given. It was on day 63 after the first vaccine or placebo injection that samples were taken. The material was peripheral blood, obtained in a trial of Ad26.COV2.S vaccine versus placebo. The receptors were sampled from a person between 18 and 60 years old who received the Ad26.COV2.S COVID-19 vaccine or a placebo.

The gene calls are TRBV30 and TRBJ1-3; D gene uncertain. V lost 6 bases and J lost 2, with 11 bases in between. The CDR3 extends over 13 amino acids. The germline V gene has CDR1 GTSNPN and CDR2 SVGIG (reference sequence). In nucleotides, the CDR3 is TGTGCCTGTTGGACCTTTGCTGGAAACACCATATATTTT. It encodes CACWTFAGNTIYF.

This clone has just one count. In the same sample, other DNA sequences code for this CDR3. The chain has TRBV5-1 and TRBJ2-3, with TRBD2 identical over 9 bases. The CDR3 is made up of 16 amino acids. With 0 bases clipped from V and 2 bases from J, the junction kept 4 bases outside the gene matches. Germline V CDR1 and CDR2: SGHRS, YFSETQ. The CDR3 DNA reads as TGCGCCAGCAGCTTGGGTACTAGCGGGTTCACAGATACGCAGTATTTT. This codes for CASSLGTSGFTDTQYF.

The chain employs TRBV30 and TRBJ2-3; 9 bases agree with TRBD2. The CDR3 sequence is 14 residues long. The germline CDR1 and CDR2 sequences are GTSNPN and SVGIG (reference sequence). V lost 7 bases and J lost 5; bases outside the gene matches: 10. Here the CDR3 reads CASLGGRAQDTQYF. The DNA of the CDR3 is TGTGCCTCCTTGGGCGGGAGGGCCCAAGATACGCAGTATTTT.

This rearrangement joins TRBV28 to TRBJ1-5, with 9 bases lining up with TRBD1. The CDR3 contains 17 residues. From germline, CDR1 is MDHEN and CDR2 SYDVKM. With 3 bases clipped from V and 6 bases from J, the junction kept 12 bases outside the gene matches. As DNA, the CDR3 is TGTGCCAGCAGTTTTTTAGACAGGGGGAACCGAGGTCAGCCCCAGCATTTT. Protein: CASSFLDRGNRGQPQHF.

The gene calls are TRBV7-2 and TRBJ2-1; unclear D gene. V was clipped by 5 bases and J by 4 bases, with 21 bases between them. The CDR3 is 17 amino acids. CDR1 SGHTA and CDR2 FQGNSA come from the germline V gene. CDR3 sequence: CASSSRDSGFWYNEQFF. The CDR3 coding sequence is TGTGCCAGCAGCAGTAGGGATAGTGGGTTTTGGTACAATGAGCAGTTCTTC.

The CDR3 coding sequence is TGTGCCAGCAGCTTCTATGCTAGCGGGAGTAATGAGCAGTTCTTC. The encoded protein is CASSFYASGSNEQFF. The chain carries TRBV5-4 and TRBJ2-1; 10 nucleotides align to TRBD2. The junction had 6 bases not matched to a gene; V was cut back by 2 bases and J by 7 bases. CDR1 SGHNT and CDR2 YYREEE come from the germline V gene (reference sequence). The CDR3 has 15 residues.

The genes are TRBV4-3 and TRBJ2-1; 9 positions match TRBD2. The CDR3 runs to 16 residues. Trimming removed 0 bases from V and 6 bases from J; junction bases left unmatched: 6. From germline, CDR1 is LGHNA and CDR2 YSLEER. The CDR3 reads CASSQDEGGRANEQFF. The CDR3 region has the DNA TGCGCCAGCAGCCAAGATGAGGGCGGGAGGGCCAATGAGCAGTTCTTC.

The V gene is TRBV7-2, the J gene TRBJ2-7; TRBD2 might be the D (6 bases). Germline CDR1 is SGHTA and CDR2 is FQGNSA. Trimming removed 11 bases at V and 2 bases at J, with 16 bases between. The CDR3 length is 13 residues. The CDR3 protein is CASNYGGPYEQYF. CDR3 nucleotides: TGTGCCTCCAATTACGGGGGTCCCTACGAGCAGTACTTC. The variable domain in full, with the rest retrieved from reference TRBV7-2 and TRBJ2-7, is GAGVSQSPSNKVTEKGKDVELRCDPISGHTALYWYRQSLGQGLEFLIYFQGNSAPDKSGLPSDRFSAERTGGSVSTLTIQRTQQEDSAVYLCASNYGGPYEQYFGPGTRLTVT.

V gene TRBV20-1 combines with J gene TRBJ2-7; D uncertain. The V gene's germline CDR1 is DFQATT and CDR2 SNEGSKA (reference sequence). V was cut by 6 bases and J by 5 bases, with 11 bases left in between. This CDR3 is 11 amino acids long. The CDR3 reads CSAETVDEQYF. In DNA, the CDR3 is TGCAGTGCCGAGACTGTAGACGAGCAGTACTTC.

The chain links TRBV9 to TRBJ1-2; weak D call: TRBD1 (5 bases). The CDR3 runs 12 residues. Germline V CDR1 and CDR2: SGDLS, YYNGEE. Trimming removed 3 bases at V and 8 bases at J, with 11 bases between. The CDR3 spells CASSESRGGYTF. In DNA form, the CDR3 reads TGTGCCAGCAGCGAGAGTAGGGGAGGCTACACCTTC. The full variable domain, with the rest looked up from reference TRBV9 and TRBJ1-2, is DSGVTQTPKHLITATGQRVTLRCSPRSGDLSVYWYQQSLDQGLQFLIQYYNGEERAKGNILERFSAQQFPDLHSELNLSSLELGDSALYFCASSESRGGYTFGSGTRLTVV.

This clone came up a few times. The V gene is TRBV4-3, the J gene TRBJ1-6; a weak D match, TRBD1 (6 bases). CDR3 length equals 15 residues. Germline loops: CDR1 LGHNA, CDR2 YSLEER. Trimming took 0 bases from V and 11 from J, leaving 14 bases between them. CDR3 region: CASSQDRGPVPPLHF. In nucleotides, the CDR3 is TGCGCCAGCAGCCAAGACAGGGGCCCCGTGCCACCCCTCCACTTT.

V and J are TRBV7-2 and TRBJ1-5, with D possibly TRBD1 on 5 matching bases. Germline CDR1 and CDR2: SGHTA and FQGNSA. Deletions cut 4 bases from V and 1 base from J, with 14 bases between. The CDR3 sequence is 16 residues long. CDR3 sequence reads: CASSSARGVSNQPQHF. The CDR3 DNA is TGTGCCAGCAGCTCCGCCCGAGGGGTGAGCAATCAGCCCCAGCATTTT.

The J gene is TRBJ2-7, the V gene TRBV5-6; TRBD2 aligns across 13 bases. CDR1 is SGHDT and CDR2 is YYEEEE in the germline V gene. The V gene end was trimmed by 4 bases and the J gene end by 9 bases; junction bases not matched to a gene: 7. The CDR3 consists of 14 residues. CDR3 loop: CASSRLAGGTGQYF. In DNA form, the CDR3 reads TGTGCCAGCAGCCGACTAGCGGGAGGAACAGGGCAGTACTTC.

V is TRBV29-1 and J is TRBJ1-3; the D gene is possibly TRBD1 (6 bases). CDR3 size: 17 residues. Looked up from germline, CDR1 is SQVTM and CDR2 is ANQGSEA. Trimming cost V 5 bases and J 0 bases, with 20 bases left between them. The CDR3 reads CSVLTEQGPNSGNTIYF. DNA of the CDR3: TGCAGCGTTCTGACAGAGCAGGGGCCCAACTCTGGAAACACCATATATTTT.

The J gene is TRBJ2-7, the V gene TRBV10-2, with 7 bases lining up with TRBD1. The germline CDR1 and CDR2 sequences are WSHSY and SAAADI. V dropped 4 bases and J dropped 6; count of bases not matched to a gene: 6. This CDR3 is built from 13 residues. The CDR3 region has the DNA TGCGCCAGCAGTGGGGACAGAAGCGGCGAGCAGTACTTC. Translating it yields CASSGDRSGEQYF.

The chain combines TRBV30 with TRBJ1-1; D gene uncertain. Germline V gene sequence: CDR1 GTSNPN, CDR2 SVGIG (reference sequence). The CDR3 runs 11 residues. The germline V and J ends were trimmed by 4 bases and 0 bases, with 3 bases remaining between them. The chain's CDR3 is CAWTVNTEAFF. The CDR3 nucleotides are TGTGCCTGGACCGTGAACACTGAAGCTTTCTTT.

The chain joins TRBV7-2 to TRBJ1-1; D remains unclear. This CDR3 has 15 amino acids. Germline V gene sequence: CDR1 SGHTA, CDR2 FQGNSA. The ends were cut back, 5 bases at V and 3 bases at J, with 16 bases in the middle. The CDR3 here is CASSQTFNSDTEAFF. For the CDR3, the DNA is TGTGCCAGCAGCCAAACCTTTAACTCCGACACTGAAGCTTTCTTT.

The chain uses TRBV28 and TRBJ1-5; D may be TRBD1 (6 bases). The germline V and J ends were trimmed by 2 bases and 0 bases, with 11 bases remaining between them. The CDR3 contains 16 residues. The germline V gene has CDR1 MDHEN and CDR2 SYDVKM. The CDR3 is CASSLMQGFSNQPQHF. CDR3 sequence (DNA): TGTGCCAGCAGTTTAATGCAGGGGTTTAGCAATCAGCCCCAGCATTTT.

Only one count was recorded for this clone. This sequence joins TRBV29-1 and TRBJ1-1; 12 positions agree with TRBD1. CDR1 is SQVTM, CDR2 ANQGSEA, per germline. J was trimmed by 5 bases and V by 4 bases; bases with no gene match: 5. The CDR3 consists of 14 residues. The CDR3: CSVAGQGARTEAFF. In DNA form, the CDR3 reads TGCAGCGTTGCGGGACAGGGGGCGAGGACTGAAGCTTTCTTT.

The chain uses TRBV18 and TRBJ1-4, with 9 bases matching TRBD1. The CDR3 has 14 amino acids. Germline assignment: CDR1 KGHSH and CDR2 LQKENI. V was clipped by 6 bases and J by 7 bases; unmatched bases: 6. CDR3 loop: CASSPGQGPEKLFF. CDR3 DNA: TGTGCCAGCTCCCCGGGACAGGGCCCTGAAAAACTGTTTTTT.

V and J are TRBV6-2 or TRBV6-3 and TRBJ2-1; no firm D call. Germline CDR1 is MNHEY and CDR2 is SVGEGT. This CDR3 is 13 amino acids long. Trimming pared 0 bases from V and 6 bases from J, leaving 6 bases between. Here the CDR3 reads CASSYSWGNEQFF. Written as DNA, the CDR3 is TGTGCCAGCAGTTACTCTTGGGGCAATGAGCAGTTCTTC.

V gene TRBV5-1 combines with J gene TRBJ2-3; D not certain. Looked up from germline, CDR1 is SGHRS and CDR2 is YFSETQ. The V end was cut by 4 bases, the J end by 2 bases, with 14 bases between. The CDR3 sequence is 15 residues long. As DNA, the CDR3 is TGCGCCAGCAGCCCACACCTCAGCGACACAGATACGCAGTATTTT. Translation: CASSPHLSDTDTQYF.

V is TRBV11-3 and J is TRBJ2-5, with D perhaps given as TRBD1 or TRBD2 (5 bases each). The germline CDR1 and CDR2 sequences are SGHNT and YENEEA. The CDR3 runs 14 residues. V was pared by 0 bases and J by 7 bases, with 12 bases between. The CDR3 loop is CASSLDGERGTQYF. CDR3 in DNA: TGTGCCAGCAGCTTAGATGGGGAGAGGGGGACCCAGTACTTC.

The rearrangement uses TRBV6-1 and TRBJ2-7; D is unresolved. The V gene's germline CDR1 is MNHNS and CDR2 SASEGT. The V gene lost 0 bases and the J gene lost 9 bases, with 18 bases spanning the gap. The CDR3 has 15 amino acids. The CDR3 DNA reads TGTGCCAGCAGTGAAGCAACCCAGTCTCTACGAGGGCAGTACTTC. As protein: CASSEATQSLRGQYF.

This sequence joins TRBV28 and TRBJ2-7, with D unclear. Looked up from germline, CDR1 is MDHEN and CDR2 is SYDVKM. Trimming cost V 3 bases and J 4 bases, with 16 bases left between them. The CDR3 covers 15 residues. The CDR3 sequence: CASSFHGSVQYEQYF. The DNA of the CDR3 is TGTGCCAGCAGTTTTCATGGGTCAGTTCAATACGAGCAGTACTTC. Full variable domain (missing parts from reference TRBV28 and TRBJ2-7): DVKVTQSSRYLVKRTGEKVFLECVQDMDHENMFWYRQDPGLGLRLIYFSYDVKMKEKGDIPEGYSVSREKKERFSLILESASTNQTSMYLCASSFHGSVQYEQYFGPGTRLTVT.

The chain carries TRBV6-2 or TRBV6-3 and TRBJ2-3, with no clear D. The ends were cut back, 5 bases at V and 3 bases at J, with 12 bases in the middle. Germline V lookup: CDR1 MNHEY, CDR2 SVGEGT. The CDR3 spans 14 residues. For the CDR3, the DNA is TGTGCCAGCAGTGCGGTCAGGATTACAGATACGCAGTATTTT. Translating it yields CASSAVRITDTQYF.

V gene TRBV2 combines with J gene TRBJ2-1, with a weak D call TRBD1 (6 bases). The CDR3 is 15 residues long. Germline V gene data show CDR1 as SNHLY and CDR2 as FYNNEI. Trimming removed 5 bases at V and 1 base at J, with 12 bases between. The DNA for the CDR3 is TGTGCCAGCAGTCCCAACAGGGAGTCCTACAATGAGCAGTTCTTC. Translated: CASSPNRESYNEQFF.

This chain links TRBV20-1 with TRBJ2-3; D might be TRBD2 (6 bases). The CDR3 has 14 residues. The V gene's germline CDR1 is DFQATT and CDR2 SNEGSKA (reference sequence). The V gene lost 3 bases and the J gene lost 0 bases, with 10 bases spanning the gap. The CDR3: CSASPGTSTDTQYF. In nucleotides, the CDR3 is TGCAGTGCTAGTCCGGGGACTAGCACAGATACGCAGTATTTT.

V gene TRBV5-1 combines with J gene TRBJ2-7; 8 bases align to TRBD1. Germline V gives CDR1 SGHRS, CDR2 YFSETQ. The length of the CDR3 is 14 residues. Trimming cost V 4 bases and J 5 bases; bases outside gene matches: 8. This CDR3 is CASSLPDRGHEQYF. The CDR3 region has the DNA TGCGCCAGCAGCCTACCAGACAGGGGCCACGAGCAGTACTTC. Complete variable domain (other parts from reference TRBV5-1 and TRBJ2-7): KAGVTQTPRYLIKTRGQQVTLSCSPISGHRSVSWYQQTPGQGLQFLFEYFSETQRNKGNFPGRFSGRQFSNSRSEMNVSTLELGDSALYLCASSLPDRGHEQYFGPGTRLTVT.

V is TRBV4-3 and J is TRBJ2-3; the D is unclear. Trimming took 0 bases from V and 4 from J, leaving 5 bases between them. The CDR3 has 13 amino acids. Germline-derived CDR1 and CDR2 are LGHNA and YSLEER. CDR3 sequence reads: CASSQDIADTQYF. The CDR3 nucleotides are TGCGCCAGCAGCCAAGATATTGCAGATACGCAGTATTTT.